This entry lists 10 T cell receptor beta chains sequenced from one sample in a study of shared clonotypes between healthy human individuals. The naive CD8 subset, CD45RO-negative cells positively selected for CCR7, excluded terminally differentiated effector memory CD45RA+ cells. The protocol was immunoSEQ multiplex PCR, while the TCRdb copy is restricted to in-frame clones and leaves out a portion. The sample includes about 2.2 million clones, 90% to 95% of them seen just once. The sequenced material came from naive CD8+ T cells from PBMCs. These receptor sequences come from a man younger than 35 in good health. Some clones in this sample may be carry-over from other donors' samples.

The chain is built from TRBV30 and TRBJ2-1; 7 bases match TRBD2. The CDR3 length is 14 residues. J was trimmed by 10 bases and V by 2 bases; bases with no gene match: 11. CDR1 GTSNPN and CDR2 SVGIG come from the germline V gene (reference sequence). The CDR3 nucleotides read TGTGCCTGGAGTCCCAATATAGCTAGCGGCGAGCAGTTCTTC. It specifies CAWSPNIASGEQFF.

The count of this clone is one. This chain joins TRBV28 and TRBJ1-2; tentatively, D is TRBD1 (6 bases). Deletions cut 6 bases from V and 3 bases from J, with 14 bases between. CDR3 length: 14 residues. Germline V CDR1 and CDR2: MDHEN, SYDVKM. The CDR3 here is CASRLLTGDYGYTF. The CDR3 DNA follows: TGTGCCAGCAGGCTTTTGACAGGCGACTATGGCTACACCTTC.

The chain recombines TRBV28 with TRBJ1-1; D might be TRBD1 (5 bases). CDR1 MDHEN and CDR2 SYDVKM come from the germline V gene. The V and J ends lost 3 bases and 4 bases respectively, with 6 bases between them. The CDR3 runs to 12 residues. The CDR3 sequence: CASSLGLTEAFF. CDR3 sequence (DNA): TGTGCCAGCAGTTTGGGACTCACTGAAGCTTTCTTT.

This rearrangement joins TRBV4-1 to TRBJ2-1, with a possible D match to TRBD1 (6 bases). The CDR3 contains 13 residues. V was clipped by 4 bases and J by 10 bases, with 14 bases between them. The germline V gene has CDR1 MGHRA and CDR2 YSYEKL. The CDR3, as DNA: TGCGCCAGCAGCCCAGGACAGTCGCGGGAGCAGTTCTTC. This encodes CASSPGQSREQFF.

V is TRBV4-2 and J is TRBJ1-1, with D unresolved. V gave up 4 bases and J gave up 4 bases, with 16 bases separating them. The CDR3 spans 15 residues. CDR1 and CDR2 (germline): LGHNA, YNFKEQ. The CDR3 loop is CASSLKPLGGTEAFF. The CDR3 DNA sequence: TGTGCCAGCAGCCTCAAACCCCTCGGCGGCACTGAAGCTTTCTTT.

The rearrangement links TRBV6-5 to TRBJ1-1; a possible D gene is TRBD1 (5 bases). Trimming shortened V by 4 bases and J by 8 bases, and 11 bases separated the two germline ends. Per germline, CDR1 MNHEY and CDR2 SVGAGI. The CDR3 length is 12 residues. The CDR3 DNA reads TGTGCCAGCAGTTCCAGGGCGGGAGAAGCTTTCTTT. Translated: CASSSRAGEAFF.

The J gene is TRBJ2-1, the V gene TRBV11-3; maybe TRBD2 (5 bases). The CDR3 runs to 17 residues. Trimming removed 5 bases from V and 8 bases from J, with 25 bases in between. Germline assignment: CDR1 SGHNT and CDR2 YENEEA. The CDR3 DNA reads as TGTGCCAGCAGCCCCAAACGAGGCGAGCGGCCCATTTATGAGCAGTTCTTC. This encodes CASSPKRGERPIYEQFF.

The CDR3 DNA sequence: TGTGCCAGCAGTGAAGCTCTGGGTCCCGTCCGGAACACCGGGGAGCTGTTTTTT. It codes for CASSEALGPVRNTGELFF. The chain combines TRBV2 with TRBJ2-2, with D uncertain. The CDR3 has 18 residues. The V and J ends lost 0 bases and 1 base respectively, with 15 bases between them. Germline V lookup: CDR1 SNHLY, CDR2 FYNNEI.

The chain has TRBV9 and TRBJ2-7; TRBD2 aligns across 8 bases. Germline CDR1 SGDLS, CDR2 YYNGEE. V gave up 1 base and J gave up 3 bases; unmatched junction bases: 3. The CDR3 is made up of 14 amino acids. The CDR3 bases are TGTGCCAGCAGCGTAAGCGGGGGAATCTACGAGCAGTACTTC. Its translation is CASSVSGGIYEQYF.

The gene calls are TRBV5-1 and TRBJ2-1; 12 positions match TRBD2. CDR1 SGHRS and CDR2 YFSETQ come from the germline V gene. The CDR3 is 18 amino acids. The junction had 16 bases not matched to a gene; V was cut back by 5 bases and J by 7 bases. The DNA of the CDR3 is TGCGCCAGCAGGATGGGGCTAGCGGGAGGGCCAATGTGGAATGAGCAGTTCTTC. This sequence encodes CASRMGLAGGPMWNEQFF.